These T cell receptor beta chains were read from a single sample in a study of OX40 agonist ivuxolimab in advanced cancers. Data came from immunoSEQ multiplex PCR; TCRdb stores just in-frame clones and leaves some out. Among 40,000 to 60,000 clones listed, 80% to 90% were seen once. Sequencing was performed on CD4+ or CD8+ T cells sorted from blood, taken in a trial of the OX40 agonist ivuxolimab. These receptors were collected from an adult with an advanced solid tumor such as melanoma, head and neck, liver or kidney cancer. CDR3s include the opening cysteine and the closing phenylalanine or tryptophan. Fields, in order: D gene, V gene, J gene, clone size, CDR3 DNA, CDR3 protein. A D gene is named only where the DNA matches it firmly. Size tells how often a clone was seen (once, few, many) or the class of an expanded clone, and some rows leave it out.

d_call: -; v_call: TRBV27; j_call: TRBJ2-1; clone_size: -; cdr3_nt: TGTGCCAGCCACACGGGGCGGACCTACAATGAGCAGTTCTTC; cdr3_aa: CASHTGRTYNEQFF
d_call: TRBD1; v_call: TRBV19; j_call: TRBJ2-1; clone_size: once; cdr3_nt: TGTGCCAGCGAACCGGGACAGGGTCAACAAAATGAGCAGTTCTTC; cdr3_aa: CASEPGQGQQNEQFF
d_call: TRBD1; v_call: TRBV18; j_call: TRBJ2-7; clone_size: -; cdr3_nt: TGTGCCAGCTCACCACTCTCCCCCGGGACAGGGTATGACGAGCAGTACTTC; cdr3_aa: CASSPLSPGTGYDEQYF
d_call: -; v_call: TRBV7-2; j_call: TRBJ2-3; clone_size: -; cdr3_nt: TGTGCCAGCAGCTTAGGAGCGACGGGACCAAGCACAGATACGCAGTATTTT; cdr3_aa: CASSLGATGPSTDTQYF
d_call: -; v_call: TRBV28; j_call: TRBJ1-4; clone_size: -; cdr3_nt: TGTGCCAGCAGGACTCTCCCGGGAGCATCGACTAATGAAAAACTGTTTTTT; cdr3_aa: CASRTLPGASTNEKLFF
d_call: -; v_call: TRBV7-9; j_call: TRBJ2-3; clone_size: -; cdr3_nt: TGTGCCAGCAGCTTTAAGGCGGAACAGTTAAGCACAGATACGCAGTATTTT; cdr3_aa: CASSFKAEQLSTDTQYF
d_call: -; v_call: TRBV5-1; j_call: TRBJ1-3; clone_size: medium-sized; cdr3_nt: TGCGCCAGCAGCTTGGACGCATCTGGAAACACCATATATTTT; cdr3_aa: CASSLDASGNTIYF
d_call: -; v_call: TRBV5-1; j_call: TRBJ2-7; clone_size: -; cdr3_nt: TGCGCCAGCAGGGGAGGTCAGGACTCCTACGAGCAGTACTTC; cdr3_aa: CASRGGQDSYEQYF
d_call: -; v_call: TRBV11-2; j_call: TRBJ1-2; clone_size: -; cdr3_nt: TGTGCCAGCAGCTTAGCCGAGCCTAACTATGGCTACACCTTC; cdr3_aa: CASSLAEPNYGYTF
d_call: TRBD2; v_call: TRBV5-1; j_call: TRBJ2-2; clone_size: -; cdr3_nt: TGCGCCAGCAGCTTGGGGGTAGCGGGAGACACCGGGGAGCTGTTTTTT; cdr3_aa: CASSLGVAGDTGELFF
d_call: TRBD2; v_call: TRBV28; j_call: TRBJ2-5; clone_size: once; cdr3_nt: TGTGCCAGCAGTTTAGCGGGGGGGATCCAAGAGACCCAGTACTTC; cdr3_aa: CASSLAGGIQETQYF